The 28 T cell receptor beta chains given below trace back to one sample, sequenced in a study of PD-1 blockade in classical Hodgkin lymphoma. Libraries were prepared by immunoSEQ multiplex PCR; TCRdb keeps only in-frame clonotypes and omits some of them. The sample shows roughly 35,000 clones, 80% to 95% of them seen only once. The time point was: cycle 4 day 1 (C4D1), after around six weeks of nivolumab. Relapse was seen in all patients after autologous stem cell transplantation, and brentuximab vedotin exposure was variable. Magnetic negative selection served to purify CD4+ T cells out of PBMCs that had been thawed. This specimen was CD4+ T cells from blood, taken before the fourth cycle of nivolumab. Source of these receptors: a human donor with classical Hodgkin lymphoma.

The rearrangement uses TRBV10-1 and TRBJ1-1, with TRBD1 matching over 7 bases. CDR1 is WNHNN, CDR2 SYGVQD, per germline (reference sequence). The CDR3 sequence is 15 residues long. V was clipped by 0 bases and J by 7 bases; unmatched bases: 8. DNA for the CDR3: TGCGCCAGCAGTGAGTCCCCGGACAGGACGGTTGAAGCTTTCTTT. This encodes CASSESPDRTVEAFF.

The gene calls are TRBV28 and TRBJ2-7; 9 nucleotides agree with TRBD1. The CDR3 extends over 16 amino acids. J gave up 5 bases and V 6 bases, and 14 bases lay outside the gene matches. Germline assignment: CDR1 MDHEN and CDR2 SYDVKM. In nucleotides, the CDR3 is TGTGCCAGCAGAATTCCCGGCACAGGGGGCCCCCACGAGCAGTACTTC. Translated, it gives CASRIPGTGGPHEQYF.

The gene calls are TRBV30 and TRBJ2-7, with no clear D. V was clipped by 2 bases and J by 3 bases, with 5 bases between them. Germline lookup yields CDR1 GTSNPN and CDR2 SVGIG (reference sequence). The CDR3 spans 11 residues. Here the CDR3 reads CAWSPDYEQYF. The CDR3 DNA is TGTGCCTGGAGTCCCGACTACGAGCAGTACTTC.

This clone was recorded once. V gene TRBV13 combines with J gene TRBJ1-1; 8 positions agree with TRBD1. The V and J ends lost 5 bases and 4 bases, in that order; junction bases with no gene match: 12. CDR1 is PRHDT and CDR2 is FYEKMQ in the germline V gene (reference sequence). This CDR3 is 16 amino acids long. CDR3 residues: CASSTPGQGSGTEAFF. The CDR3 nucleotides are TGTGCCAGCAGCACGCCAGGACAGGGCTCGGGCACTGAAGCTTTCTTT.

The chain links TRBV5-6 to TRBJ2-3, with D possibly being TRBD1 (5 bases). Germline V gene lookup returns CDR1 SGHDT and CDR2 YYEEEE. The V and J ends lost 1 base and 2 bases respectively, with 14 bases between them. This CDR3 is built from 16 residues. The CDR3 region is CASSLSVFRATDTQYF. DNA of the CDR3: TGTGCCAGCAGCTTGTCAGTTTTCAGGGCCACAGATACGCAGTATTTT.

Only one count was recorded for this clone. The CDR3 DNA reads TGTGCCTGGAGTGAAGGGGCGGAGACCCAGTACTTC. Amino acid sequence: CAWSEGAETQYF. The chain is built from TRBV30 and TRBJ2-5, with D possibly matching TRBD1 (5 bases). The CDR3 has 12 amino acids. Trimming took 1 base from V and 5 from J, leaving 8 bases between them. Germline V gene sequence: CDR1 GTSNPN, CDR2 SVGIG (reference sequence).

J is TRBJ2-1 and V is TRBV29-1; 8 bases fit TRBD2. The germline V gene has CDR1 SQVTM and CDR2 ANQGSEA. V was pared by 7 bases and J by 3 bases, with 8 bases of the junction left unmatched. The CDR3 loop spans 14 amino acids. The CDR3 protein is CSASFSGSYNEQFF. Written as DNA, the CDR3 is TGCAGCGCCTCGTTCAGCGGGAGCTACAATGAGCAGTTCTTC.

The rearrangement joins TRBV9 to TRBJ1-5; possible D gene TRBD1, 5 bases. This CDR3 is built from 15 residues. The germline gives CDR1 SGDLS, CDR2 YYNGEE. V was clipped by 3 bases and J by 6 bases, with 16 bases between them. In nucleotides, the CDR3 is TGTGCCAGCAGCGGGGGGACGGGGGACGGTCAGCCCCAGCATTTT. This gives the protein CASSGGTGDGQPQHF.

This clone appeared a single time. This chain links TRBV30 with TRBJ1-1; D remains ambiguous. Per the germline V gene, CDR1 is GTSNPN and CDR2 is SVGIG (reference sequence). The CDR3 contains 12 residues. The V gene lost 3 bases and the J gene lost 4 bases, with 9 bases spanning the gap. The CDR3 reads CAWRFTRTEAFF. CDR3 DNA: TGTGCCTGGAGATTCACCCGCACTGAAGCTTTCTTT.

This clone has a single count. This rearrangement joins TRBV25-1 to TRBJ2-5; 7 bases align to TRBD2. This CDR3 comprises 16 residues. The junction had 11 bases not matched to a gene; V was cut back by 2 bases and J by 5 bases. Germline values: CDR1 MGHDK, CDR2 SYGVNS. The CDR3 spells CASSEGRVVDGETQYF. The CDR3 nucleotides are TGTGCCAGCAGTGAAGGGAGGGTGGTTGATGGGGAGACCCAGTACTTC.

The chain employs TRBV6-1 and TRBJ1-5, with D hard to call. With 6 bases removed from V and 4 bases from J, the gap between germline ends came to 4 bases. The CDR3 is 11 amino acids. Per the germline V gene, CDR1 is MNHNS and CDR2 is SASEGT. CDR3 loop: CASSSNQPQHF. CDR3 DNA: TGTGCCAGCAGCTCAAATCAGCCCCAGCATTTT.

The CDR3 region has the DNA TGTGCCAGCAGTAAGACAGGGGACTACGGGGAGCTGTTTTTT. Amino acid sequence: CASSKTGDYGELFF. This chain connects TRBV6-5 to TRBJ2-2; weak D call: TRBD1 (8 bases). V lost 5 bases and J lost 7, with 14 bases in between. CDR3 length equals 14 residues. Germline assignment: CDR1 MNHEY and CDR2 SVGAGI.

The V call is TRBV6-5, the J call TRBJ1-1; unclear D gene. V was clipped by 0 bases and J by 1 base, with 12 bases between them. The CDR3 length is 16 residues. Germline loops: CDR1 MNHEY, CDR2 SVGAGI. CDR3 residues: CASSYSRVRGNTEAFF. DNA for the CDR3: TGTGCCAGCAGTTACTCGAGGGTTAGAGGGAACACTGAAGCTTTCTTT.

V and J are TRBV30 and TRBJ1-1; D gene unclear. Germline V gene data show CDR1 as GTSNPN and CDR2 as SVGIG (reference sequence). Trimming stripped 2 bases from V and 2 bases from J, with 9 bases between. The CDR3 consists of 13 residues. The CDR3 is CAWSRDYNTEAFF. Here the CDR3 DNA reads TGTGCCTGGAGTCGGGATTATAACACTGAAGCTTTCTTT.

In nucleotides, the CDR3 is TGTGCCAGCTGGGGAGAGGGGGATAACGGTGTGAACGAGCAGTACTTC. Its protein product is CASWGEGDNGVNEQYF. V and J are TRBV2 and TRBJ2-7, with D maybe TRBD1 (6 bases). Germline CDR1 SNHLY, CDR2 FYNNEI. Trimming removed 8 bases from V and 5 bases from J, with 25 bases in between. This CDR3 has 16 residues.

The sample holds one count of this clone. This rearrangement joins TRBV28 to TRBJ2-1; D remains ambiguous. Per the germline V gene, CDR1 is MDHEN and CDR2 is SYDVKM. V lost 4 bases and J lost 10, with 20 bases in between. The CDR3 has 15 residues. The chain's CDR3 is CASSSPSAQPVEQFF. The CDR3 DNA reads TGTGCCAGCAGTTCCCCTTCAGCCCAGCCCGTCGAGCAGTTCTTC.

The chain employs TRBV5-1 and TRBJ1-2, with 9 nucleotides matching TRBD1. Germline V gene lookup returns CDR1 SGHRS and CDR2 YFSETQ. The CDR3 contains 18 residues. The V gene end was trimmed by 0 bases and the J gene end by 4 bases; junction bases not matched to a gene: 13. In DNA, the CDR3 is TGCGCCAGCAGCTTGGTATACAGGGGGCGGGACCGCTCCTATGGCTACACCTTC. It yields the protein CASSLVYRGRDRSYGYTF.

J is TRBJ2-1 and V is TRBV28, with TRBD2 identical over 8 bases. CDR3 length: 16 residues. The germline CDR1 and CDR2 sequences are MDHEN and SYDVKM. V lost 5 bases, J lost 0 bases, and 6 bases stayed unmatched. The CDR3 loop reads CASSQERGSSYNEQFF. CDR3 coding DNA: TGTGCCAGCAGTCAGGAGCGGGGGAGCTCCTACAATGAGCAGTTCTTC.

The chain has TRBV19 and TRBJ2-2; 12 bases align to TRBD2. The CDR3 runs 15 residues. V was pared by 3 bases and J by 5 bases, with 1 base of the junction left unmatched. Germline CDR1 and CDR2: LNHDA and SQIVND (reference sequence). CDR3 protein: CASSMGTSGTGELFF. In nucleotides, the CDR3 is TGTGCCAGTAGTATGGGGACTAGCGGGACCGGGGAGCTGTTTTTT.

The chain has TRBV18 and TRBJ2-7, with D hard to call. Trimming left V 3 bases short and J 2 bases short, with 11 bases between. The CDR3 has 14 residues. Germline assignment: CDR1 KGHSH and CDR2 LQKENI. The CDR3 sequence is CASSPAGVTYEQYF. CDR3 bases: TGTGCCAGCTCACCCGCCGGAGTAACCTACGAGCAGTACTTC.

This chain links TRBV7-2 with TRBJ2-7; 7 bases match TRBD2. Germline loops: CDR1 SGHTA, CDR2 FQGNSA. V dropped 4 bases and J dropped 6; count of bases not matched to a gene: 15. The CDR3 is 16 amino acids. The DNA for the CDR3 is TGTGCCAGCAGCTCGCCCCGGGACTACCAATTCGGCGAGCAGTACTTC. Its translation: CASSSPRDYQFGEQYF.

The CDR3 bases are TGCGCCAGCAGCTTGGAGGGTCCCAACCCGAAGACCTACGAGCAGTACTTC. Translated: CASSLEGPNPKTYEQYF. This chain uses TRBV5-1 with TRBJ2-7, with D hard to call. Germline V gene sequence: CDR1 SGHRS, CDR2 YFSETQ. Trimming stripped 0 bases from V and 2 bases from J, with 18 bases between. The CDR3 is 17 residues long.

This chain joins TRBV11-3 and TRBJ2-3; D may match TRBD1 or TRBD2 (5 bases each). This CDR3 is 14 amino acids long. Trimming took 4 bases from V and 0 from J, leaving 8 bases between them. Germline CDR1 reads SGHNT; CDR2 reads YENEEA. As DNA, the CDR3 is TGTGCCAGCAGCTCCGGGGCAAGCACAGATACGCAGTATTTT. Its translation is CASSSGASTDTQYF.

V usage is TRBV2 and J usage is TRBJ2-3, with D uncertain. The V end lost 5 bases, the J end lost 0 bases, and 9 bases lay between the germline ends. CDR3 size: 14 residues. Germline-derived CDR1 and CDR2 are SNHLY and FYNNEI. CDR3 residues: CASSRTLSTDTQYF. The CDR3 DNA follows: TGTGCCAGCAGTCGCACACTAAGCACAGATACGCAGTATTTT.

Here the CDR3 DNA reads TGCGCCAGCAGCCTGAGAGGGGAGCGGGCAGATACGCAGTATTTT. Residues: CASSLRGERADTQYF. The V call is TRBV4-1, the J call TRBJ2-3; D is possibly TRBD2 (6 bases). CDR1 MGHRA and CDR2 YSYEKL come from the germline V gene. Deletions cut 4 bases from V and 4 bases from J, with 15 bases between. The CDR3 has 15 residues.

The chain couples TRBV4-2 to TRBJ2-7, with D tentatively TRBD1 (6 bases). This CDR3 spans 15 amino acids. The V gene's germline CDR1 is LGHNA and CDR2 YNFKEQ. V dropped 0 bases and J dropped 5 bases, with 14 bases sitting between them. CDR3 residues: CASSQDDRSLHEQYF. The CDR3 DNA reads as TGTGCCAGCAGCCAAGATGACAGGTCCCTACACGAGCAGTACTTC.

This chain connects TRBV7-6 to TRBJ1-3, with D perhaps matching TRBD1 (5 bases). The V and J ends lost 0 bases and 1 base respectively, with 19 bases between them. The CDR3 runs to 19 residues. The germline V gene encodes CDR1 SGHVS and CDR2 FNYEAQ. This CDR3 is CASSLAIGHQLPSGNTIYF. The CDR3 region has the DNA TGTGCCAGCAGCTTAGCGATCGGACATCAACTCCCTTCTGGAAACACCATATATTTT.

The genes are TRBV5-1 and TRBJ2-7; D gene ambiguous. CDR3 length: 15 amino acids. The germline CDR1 and CDR2 sequences are SGHRS and YFSETQ. V dropped 1 base and J dropped 0 bases, with 11 bases sitting between them. CDR3 nucleotide sequence: TGCGCCAGCAGCTTGTCCCTACAGAGCTCCTACGAGCAGTACTTC. This codes for CASSLSLQSSYEQYF.